This T cell receptor (beta chain) emerged from a study of cytomegalovirus exposure and HLA in healthy donors (TCRdb year 2017). Some background on the complete study: According to an earlier analysis of several hundred of the donors, about 179 million T cells yielded roughly 110 million unique TCR beta sequences and approximately 300 Gb of sequence data. Among the approximately 420 genotyped donors, more than 70% belonged to the genetic ancestry cluster associated with self-reported Caucasian donors. Typing coverage varied by locus: roughly 629-630 donors for A, B, C, DRB1 and DQB1; about 520 for DQA1; about 590 for DPA1; roughly 470 for DPB1. A later analysis re-analyzed previously published TCR beta repertoires from 660 or so donors and added high-resolution HLA genotyping to study TCR occurrence patterns. The aim of the study was to test whether cataloging public T cell receptors could identify signatures of past pathogen exposure. Four or five DR-DQ haplotypes were handled as single units for association and clustering because linkage in the cohort was strong. Both class I and class II loci were covered by HLA typing, at four-digit resolution. In the later analysis, no new phenotypic data were used to find candidate immune exposures; instead, reliance was placed on TCR beta sequences and their occurrence across donors. In an earlier analysis of a few hundred of the donors, high-throughput TCR beta sequencing was used to judge whether each TCR beta V gene segment behaved as functional or pseudogenic. To predict cytomegalovirus infection status, the study combined high-throughput TCR immunosequencing, statistical association of individual TCRs with disease status, and machine learning. Among some 400 genotyped donors of the cohort, an average of around 250,000 unique TCR beta nucleotide sequences was sequenced per donor, of which about 19% were non-productive. Alongside the repertoire data, information on donor age, sex, ethnicity and CMV serostatus was compiled. Along with the roughly 610-subject first cohort, a separate validation cohort of over 90 different subjects was used. In a later genetic analysis, genome-wide SNP genotypes for 398 of the 666 donors were used, and that subset was treated as a discovery cohort. Approximately 300 gigabases of sequencing data and approximately 80 million unique TCR sequences were included in an early release covering under 650 HLA-typed donors. The study profiled the T cell repertoires of under 700 subjects by immunosequencing and related them to cytomegalovirus serostatus. All discovery cohort repertoires had been generated on a single sequencing platform. The paper's findings and limits, for the study overall: Cytomegalovirus status was reported to be diagnosed by the classifier with high specificity and sensitivity in both the original and validation cohorts. According to a later genetic analysis, donors in an Asian-associated ancestry cluster had fewer N-insertions in productive TCRs than the roughly 700-donor mean. About 15 rarely observed V segments, including chromosome 9 orphons, were excluded from the earlier analysis of approximately 500 of the donors because counts were too low. At a false discovery rate of 0.05, a later analysis linked some 18,000 TCR beta sequences to specific HLA alleles. In vitro tests confirmed that a few of the cytomegalovirus-associated TCR beta chains recognize cytomegalovirus antigens. In a later analysis, HLA-associated TCR beta chains showed more clonal expansion and lower generation probabilities than non-associated chains that were equally common. For the cohort, immune exposure information was limited to CMV serostatus. Across donors, most TCR sequences were observed very rarely, whereas some public TCRs were present in many individuals. Some IMGT-functional V segments, including TRBV6-2 and TRBV6-3, could not be distinguished by the 87-base-pair reads and were therefore excluded. A later genetic analysis associated a missense DCLRE1C variant with V-gene and J-gene trimming of TCR beta chains, and an independent cohort replicated the association. An earlier analysis of some 590 of the donors showed that most TCR beta V segments appeared in productive rearrangements either about 87% or about 30% of the time, which broadly matched IMGT annotations. A later analysis reported that several top co-occurrence clusters appeared linked to parvovirus B19, influenza, CMV and Epstein-Barr virus. When HLA alleles, especially DR and DQ, strongly co-occurred, attributing TCR associations to individual alleles was difficult. Roughly uniform sequencing depth across donors was assumed in presence/absence analyses, although this assumption may not hold. Because HLA typing was unavailable for some donors at each locus, only the typed subset was used in association tests. In a later analysis, the rate of TCR association differed among HLA loci, with DRB1 alleles having the most associated TCRs and HLA-C alleles having the fewest. The authors suggested that the approach could potentially be generalized to other disease states and immunological phenotypes. A further reported finding was that TCR beta sequences accurately predicted the HLA-A and HLA-B alleles for most subjects in the first cohort. In the study, some 160 TCR beta chains were listed as associated with cytomegalovirus. Linkage disequilibrium might explain the correlated functional status among segregating V segments, but an unknown experimental factor could not be excluded. Only TCR beta chains were sequenced in this cohort, and the absence of alpha or paired-chain data limited detectable features. A cluster of highly shared sequence variants was judged likely to represent a technical artifact of the sequencing pipeline. Most CMV-associated TCR beta chains appeared to be HLA-restricted in a later analysis, and the HLA associations seemed to be driven largely by CMV exposure.

Its CDR3 holds 14 amino acids, cysteine through phenylalanine. CDR3 DNA only is kept here, 42 bases in frame from base 1. V loses 5 bases, J loses 3 bases, and the germline ends lie 14 bases apart. The germline V gene gives CDR1 as MNHEY and CDR2 as SVGAGI. Remarks on this clone: The antigen it binds to is not known. Base qualities are not provided; no much larger clone lies one nucleotide away.

The cohort consisted of some 730 healthy bone marrow donors. At the time of sampling, all cohort members were nominally healthy, though unrecorded immune exposures were likely present. The donor tested CMV seronegative and was one of the 352 seronegative cohort members. Each donor provided a peripheral blood sample, and peripheral blood mononuclear cells were used for TCR beta sequencing. Genomic DNA extraction from the blood cell samples was performed with the Qiagen DNeasy Blood Extraction Kit. Libraries were built with the immunoSEQ multiplex PCR assay. The multiplex PCR relied on a mix of 60 forward primers for TCR Vbeta segments and 13 reverse primers for TCR Jbeta segments. The CDR3 region of rearranged TCR beta genes was amplified from genomic DNA by a multiplex PCR assay. The Illumina HiSeq System was used to sequence the amplified TCR beta libraries as 87-base-pair reads. For the original study's pipeline: In a later analysis, 77 million or so unique TCR beta chains were counted across the roughly 670 repertoires, and roughly 11 million of these chains were shared by at least two donors. Raw reads were error-corrected and collapsed into unique sequences by a nearest-neighbor algorithm in which closely related sequences were merged to remove PCR and sequencing errors. To assign V, D and J gene segments, CDR3 sequences were aligned to IMGT reference sequences. For a sequence to be retained, a match of at least six nucleotides was required to both a V gene segment and a J gene segment. A rearrangement counted as productive if the CDR3 had no stop codons and remained in frame with V and J, and every other rearrangement counted as non-productive. CDR3 was defined by IMGT convention, running from the second conserved V-encoded cysteine to the conserved J-encoded phenylalanine. The earlier analysis of more than 450 of the donors excluded sequences that lacked an unambiguous match to a single V gene segment. An earlier analysis of a few hundred of the donors called V segments functional above 56.7% productive rearrangements and segregating when the between-donor standard deviation exceeded 5%. To diagnose cytomegalovirus status from the catalog of TCR beta chain sequences, a statistical classification framework was built. In a later analysis, V and J genes were assigned by comparing TCR nucleotide sequences against IMGT/GENE-DB human TR gene sequences. In a later analysis, CDR3 sequences and most-parsimonious VDJ recombination scenarios were assigned using the TCRdist pipeline. In a later analysis, each TCR beta chain was defined by its CDR3 amino acid sequence together with its V-gene family, and reads lacking a unique V-gene family were excluded. As a way to deal with suspected cross-contamination and a sequencing artifact, a later analysis dropped 500 to 700 nucleotide sequences that were highly shared and had low generation probability. In a later analysis, a clonal expansion index was calculated for each public chain from normalized within-repertoire ranks of inferred template counts. In a later analysis, generation probabilities were computed using a VDJ recombination model fitted to out-of-frame rearrangements, and the results were checked against IGoR. Hypergeometric tests were used in a later analysis to score TCR-TCR, TCR-HLA and TCR-CMV co-occurrence, with a repertoire-size bias correction applied to the TCR pairs. In a later analysis, false discovery rates were estimated by permuting HLA or CMV assignments 20 times. In a later analysis, co-occurring TCRs were grouped using DBSCAN, and TCRdist sequence similarity was added for clustering within HLA-allele-positive subsets. Repertoires with fewer than 30,000 or more than 120,000 public chains, plus five repertoires with anomalous nucleotide sharing, were excluded from co-occurrence clustering. TCRdb provides this immuneACCESS table in a form limited to in-frame rearrangements. Some clones are lacking; in checked studies, under half of them reflect an unresolved V gene, and why the rest are absent is not known. Clone size and the V and J calls come from that table; the DNA yielded D and trimming. The sample has roughly 160,000 clones on record, around 84% of them singletons. 1% of the sample belongs to the ten largest clones.

The V and J segments used are TRBV6-5 and TRBJ2-7; D gene: possibly TRBD1, on 6 matching bases. The sequenced material came from PBMCs. This receptor was obtained from a boy between 2 and 10 years old in good health and CMV-seronegative. CDR3 loop: CASSIGGGIYEQYF. The DNA is TGTGCCAGCAGTATTGGTGGGGGCATCTACGAGCAGTACTTC.